The rows below give T cell receptor beta chains drawn from one sample of a study of control samples from healthy donors and cancer patients. Profiled with immunoSEQ multiplex PCR; TCRdb holds only in-frame clones, not every one. The repertoire holds under 150,000 clones, approximately 88% seen once, with roughly 3.4% in the top ten. The sequenced sample consisted of blood. The source is a man aged 40-49 years in good health. The CDR3 runs from the conserved cysteine through the conserved F or W. Each record gives: clone size, J gene, V gene, D gene, CDR3 length, CDR3 protein, CDR3 DNA. A D gene is named only where the DNA matches it firmly. Clone size is not always given. Where it is, it says once, few, many or a class for expanded clones.

>.|TRBJ2-7|TRBV21-1|.|13
CASRIPQSYEQYF
TGTGCCAGCAGGATCCCTCAATCCTACGAGCAGTACTTC
>.|TRBJ2-5|TRBV5-4|TRBD1|15
CASSLDRGLQETQYF
TGTGCCAGCAGCTTGGACAGGGGATTACAAGAGACCCAGTACTTC
>.|TRBJ2-7|TRBV6-5|TRBD1|13
CASRGTGEYEQYF
TGTGCCAGCAGGGGGACAGGGGAGTACGAGCAGTACTTC
>.|TRBJ2-5|TRBV7-3|.|15
CASSPGSGTEETQYF
TGTGCCAGCAGCCCAGGTTCGGGGACGGAGGAGACCCAGTACTTC
>.|TRBJ2-3|TRBV7-8|TRBD2|16
CASSISLAGVPDTQYF
TGTGCCAGCAGCATATCCCTAGCGGGGGTACCAGATACGCAGTATTTT
>few|TRBJ1-5|TRBV4-1|.|14
CASSKTGADQPQHF
TGCGCCAGCAGTAAGACAGGAGCCGATCAGCCCCAGCATTTT
>.|TRBJ1-2|TRBV27|TRBD1|13
CASSRTGTFGYTF
TGTGCCAGCAGCCGGACAGGAACTTTTGGCTACACCTTC
>few|TRBJ2-1|TRBV7-9|.|12
CASSLSVNEQFF
TGTGCCAGCAGCTTATCCGTCAATGAGCAGTTCTTC
>.|TRBJ2-1|TRBV2|.|17
CASSELDSLNSYNEQFF
TGTGCCAGCAGTGAACTGGACAGTTTAAACTCCTACAATGAGCAGTTCTTC
>.|TRBJ1-4|TRBV5-1|.|14
CASSLGSTNEKLFF
TGCGCCAGCAGCTTGGGGTCCACTAATGAAAAACTGTTTTTT
>.|TRBJ1-6|TRBV27|.|15
CASSLSGINRTPLHF
TGTGCCAGCAGTTTATCGGGGATAAATAGGACACCCCTCCACTTT
>.|TRBJ1-1|TRBV7-3|TRBD1|13
CASSQQGATEAFF
TGTGCCAGCAGCCAACAGGGGGCAACTGAAGCTTTCTTT
>.|TRBJ1-2|TRBV7-8|TRBD1|14
CASSTQTGGYGYTF
TGTGCCAGCAGCACGCAGACAGGGGGATATGGCTACACCTTC
>.|TRBJ2-3|TRBV5-1|TRBD2|16
CASSTASGGAPDTQYF
TGCGCCAGCAGCACAGCTAGCGGGGGGGCCCCAGATACGCAGTATTTT
>.|TRBJ1-2|TRBV6-5|.|15
CASRTGRARTRGYTF
TGTGCCAGCAGAACGGGGAGGGCGCGAACGAGAGGCTACACCTTC
>once|TRBJ2-5|TRBV7-9|.|16
CASSLQPGPRVETQYF
TGTGCCAGCAGCTTACAACCGGGACCCCGGGTGGAGACCCAGTACTTC
>once|TRBJ2-3|TRBV4-1|TRBD2|17
CASSKLAGVLGTDTQYF
TGCGCCAGCAGCAAACTAGCGGGGGTCCTTGGCACAGATACGCAGTATTTT
>.|TRBJ2-1|TRBV24-1|TRBD2|15
CATSPGLAGANEQFF
TGTGCCACCTCCCCGGGACTAGCGGGAGCAAATGAGCAGTTCTTC
>.|TRBJ1-5|TRBV24-1|.|15
CATSASGASNQPQHF
TGTGCCACCAGTGCGTCAGGAGCTAGCAATCAGCCCCAGCATTTT
>.|TRBJ2-3|TRBV5-1|TRBD1|14
CASSLAGGPDTQYF
TGCGCCAGCAGCTTGGCAGGGGGCCCTGATACGCAGTATTTT
>.|TRBJ1-3|TRBV15|.|15
CATNSGPGSGNTIYF
TGTGCCACCAACTCCGGTCCGGGGTCTGGAAACACCATATATTTT
>.|TRBJ2-2|TRBV19|.|17
CASSIDVSAGNTGELFF
TGTGCCAGTAGTATAGATGTTTCGGCCGGGAACACCGGGGAGCTGTTTTTT
>.|TRBJ2-7|TRBV11-2|.|13
CASSTLSVHEQYF
TGTGCCAGCAGCACCCTCTCCGTTCACGAGCAGTACTTC
>.|TRBJ1-3|TRBV7-9|.|15
CASTFGGTSGNTIYF
TGTGCCAGCACCTTTGGAGGGACCTCTGGAAACACCATATATTTT
>.|TRBJ1-2|TRBV2|.|12
CATRWGLFGYTF
TGTGCCACCAGGTGGGGGCTCTTCGGCTACACCTTC
>once|TRBJ1-6|TRBV30|.|13
CAWSGGTRGPLHF
TGTGCCTGGAGTGGGGGGACCAGGGGACCCCTCCACTTT
>.|TRBJ1-3|TRBV7-9|.|15
CASSSPVVSGNTIYF
TGTGCCAGCAGCTCGCCGGTTGTCTCTGGAAACACCATATATTTT
>.|TRBJ2-1|TRBV5-4|TRBD2|14
CASSPGGPVPEQFF
TGTGCCAGCAGCCCGGGGGGGCCAGTACCTGAGCAGTTCTTC